One and the same sample provided the 31 T cell receptor beta chains below, sequenced in a study of cytomegalovirus exposure and HLA in healthy donors (dated by TCRdb to the late 2010s). Receptor libraries were prepared by the immunoSEQ multiplex PCR assay. For the multiplex PCR, a mixture combining 60 forward primers for TCR Vbeta segments and 13 reverse primers for TCR Jbeta segments was used. TCRdb stores this immuneACCESS table with in-frame sequences only. Part of the clones is absent; in the studies checked, under half of the shortfall reflects unresolved V genes, and no reason is known for the rest. The table of this sample itemizes approximately 38,000 clones. Clones ranked in the top ten supply over 5.5% of the sample. The sequenced sample was PBMCs. These receptor sequences come from a human donor in good health.

J is TRBJ1-6 and V is TRBV9; the D gene is possibly TRBD1 (6 bases). The CDR3 contains 14 residues. Trimming removed 7 bases at V and 8 bases at J, with 16 bases between. CDR1 and CDR2 (germline): SGDLS, YYNGEE. CDR3 sequence reads: CASGSRDTYSPLHF. CDR3 DNA: TGTGCCAGCGGAAGCCGGGACACCTATTCACCCCTCCACTTT.

V gene TRBV30 combines with J gene TRBJ1-6; TRBD1 aligns across 7 bases. The CDR3 extends over 20 amino acids. V trimming: 1 base; J trimming: 0 bases; junction bases outside the gene matches: 15. Germline CDR1 GTSNPN, CDR2 SVGIG (reference sequence). DNA of the CDR3: TGTGCCTGGAGTGCCTGGGATATCGGGACAGCGAGCTCCTATAATTCACCCCTCCACTTT. Encoded protein: CAWSAWDIGTASSYNSPLHF.

This sequence joins TRBV5-4 and TRBJ2-3; TRBD2 is a possible D gene (7 bases). CDR3 length equals 16 residues. Trimming took off 4 bases at V and 3 bases at J, with 18 bases between the two ends. The V gene's germline CDR1 is SGHNT and CDR2 YYREEE (reference sequence). The CDR3 nucleotides read TGTGCCAGCAGCGGGGGGGCGTCCCGAACTACAGATACGCAGTATTTT. It codes for CASSGGASRTTDTQYF.

The V call is TRBV11-2, the J call TRBJ2-7; D is possibly TRBD2 (6 bases). CDR1 is SGHAT and CDR2 is FQNNGV in the germline V gene. The ends were cut back, 5 bases at V and 1 base at J, with 15 bases in the middle. This CDR3 contains 15 residues. CDR3 sequence reads: CASSPTVGGSYEQYF. CDR3 in DNA: TGTGCCAGCAGCCCTACCGTGGGGGGTTCCTACGAGCAGTACTTC.

The V and J genes are TRBV5-8 and TRBJ1-1; no clear D gene. From germline, CDR1 is SGHTS and CDR2 YDEGEE. The CDR3 is made up of 12 amino acids. Between the trimmed V and J ends, which lost 4 bases and 0 bases, there was a span of 4 bases. CDR3 loop: CASSPVNTEAFF. In DNA form, the CDR3 reads TGTGCCAGCAGCCCAGTGAACACTGAAGCTTTCTTT. Full variable domain (outside the CDR3, taken from reference TRBV5-8 and TRBJ1-1): EAGVTQSPTHLIKTRGQQATLRCSPISGHTSVYWYQQALGLGLQFLLWYDEGEERNRGNFPPRFSGRQFPNYSSELNVNALELEDSALYLCASSPVNTEAFFGQGTRLTVV.

The gene calls are TRBV19 and TRBJ2-1, with 11 bases that match TRBD2. There are 16 residues in the CDR3. Germline V CDR1 and CDR2: LNHDA, SQIVND (reference sequence). J was trimmed by 4 bases and V by 1 base; bases with no gene match: 3. Written as DNA, the CDR3 is TGTGCCAGTAGTATAGCTAGCGGGGGGCAGTACAATGAGCAGTTCTTC. Amino acids: CASSIASGGQYNEQFF.

J is TRBJ2-1 and V is TRBV19; a possible D gene is TRBD2 (6 bases). The germline V and J ends were trimmed by 3 bases and 8 bases, with 11 bases remaining between them. Looked up from germline, CDR1 is LNHDA and CDR2 is SQIVND (reference sequence). The CDR3 loop spans 13 amino acids. The CDR3 region is CASSIRWGDEQFF. The CDR3 region has the DNA TGTGCCAGTAGTATTCGATGGGGGGATGAGCAGTTCTTC.

The chain recombines TRBV6-6 with TRBJ1-6; 8 bases align to TRBD1. The V gene end was trimmed by 2 bases and the J gene end by 5 bases; junction bases not matched to a gene: 2. The CDR3 loop spans 15 amino acids. The germline CDR1 and CDR2 sequences are MNHNY and SVGAGI (reference sequence). CDR3 DNA sequence: TGTGCCAGCAGTTACCAGGGGGCTCATAATTCACCCCTCCACTTT. Translated, it gives CASSYQGAHNSPLHF.

The chain links TRBV11-2 to TRBJ2-3, with 11 positions matching TRBD2. CDR3 length: 15 residues. Germline values: CDR1 SGHAT, CDR2 FQNNGV. With V trimmed by 4 bases and J by 6 bases, 6 bases remained unmatched. CDR3 coding DNA: TGTGCCAGCAGCTCCTCTAGCGGGGGGTACGATACGCAGTATTTT. It specifies CASSSSSGGYDTQYF.

This rearrangement joins TRBV19 to TRBJ2-2; a possible D gene is TRBD2 (5 bases). CDR1 and CDR2 from the germline V gene are LNHDA and SQIVND (reference sequence). Trimming took 5 bases from V and 4 from J, leaving 14 bases between them. The CDR3 covers 15 residues. DNA for the CDR3: TGTGCCAGTAGTCCTAGCTCCCCGACCACCGGGGAGCTGTTTTTT. Its protein product is CASSPSSPTTGELFF.

The chain has TRBV4-2 and TRBJ2-5; 11 bases match TRBD1. The CDR3 spans 15 residues. From germline, CDR1 is LGHNA and CDR2 YNFKEQ. The ends lost 6 bases at V and 5 bases at J; junction bases unmatched: 8. The CDR3 region is CASSRDRGTGETQYF. The CDR3, as DNA: TGTGCCAGCAGTCGGGACAGGGGGACTGGGGAGACCCAGTACTTC.

This chain links TRBV7-2 with TRBJ2-5; 8 bases line up with TRBD1. Germline V gene data show CDR1 as SGHTA and CDR2 as FQGNSA. Unmatched junction bases numbered 7, after V lost 3 bases and J lost 4 bases. The CDR3 loop spans 15 amino acids. The CDR3 DNA is TGTGCCAGCAGCTTCGGCGACAGGGGCGGAGAGACCCAGTACTTC. Its protein product is CASSFGDRGGETQYF.

This chain joins TRBV7-8 and TRBJ1-1, with 7 bases matching TRBD1. CDR3 length: 15 amino acids. Germline loops: CDR1 SGHVS, CDR2 FQNEAQ. The V gene end was trimmed by 9 bases and the J gene end by 0 bases; junction bases not matched to a gene: 10. The CDR3 DNA is TGTGCCAGACACGGGGACAGAAGCATGAACACTGAAGCTTTCTTT. It encodes CARHGDRSMNTEAFF. The complete variable domain, with remaining parts taken from reference TRBV7-8 and TRBJ1-1, reads GAGVSQSPRYKVAKRGQDVALRCDPISGHVSLFWYQQALGQGPEFLTYFQNEAQLDKSGLPSDRFFAERPEGSVSTLKIQRTQQEDSAVYLCARHGDRSMNTEAFFGQGTRLTVV.

The chain employs TRBV19 and TRBJ2-7; TRBD1 is a possible D gene (6 bases). The length of the CDR3 is 15 residues. The germline gives CDR1 LNHDA, CDR2 SQIVND (reference sequence). V dropped 6 bases and J dropped 2 bases, with 17 bases sitting between them. CDR3 protein: CASSQDSPYAYEQYF. The DNA for the CDR3 is TGTGCCAGTAGCCAGGACAGTCCCTACGCCTACGAGCAGTACTTC. The variable domain in full, with the rest retrieved from reference TRBV19 and TRBJ2-7, is DGGITQSPKYLFRKEGQNVTLSCEQNLNHDAMYWYRQDPGQGLRLIYYSQIVNDFQKGDIAEGYSVSREKKESFPLTVTSAQKNPTAFYLCASSQDSPYAYEQYFGPGTRLTVT.

V is TRBV25-1 and J is TRBJ1-2; unclear D gene. The CDR3 runs to 13 residues. Germline CDR1 and CDR2: MGHDK and SYGVNS. V lost 4 bases and J 0 bases, leaving 6 bases between the germline ends. The CDR3 bases are TGTGCCAGCAGTGCCCAGGCTAACTATGGCTACACCTTC. It is translated as CASSAQANYGYTF.

The rearrangement links TRBV2 to TRBJ2-7; 9 bases are shared with TRBD2. This CDR3 region has 18 residues. V lost 8 bases and J lost 0; bases outside the gene matches: 17. Germline V gene sequence: CDR1 SNHLY, CDR2 FYNNEI. The CDR3 spells CASSLEGTSGGFSYEQYF. CDR3 in DNA: TGTGCCAGCTCACTCGAGGGGACAAGCGGGGGGTTCTCCTACGAGCAGTACTTC.

The V and J genes are TRBV27 and TRBJ2-7; D is ambiguous. This CDR3 is 15 amino acids long. The V end was cut by 3 bases, the J end by 2 bases, with 14 bases between. CDR1 is MNHEY and CDR2 is SMNVEV in the germline V gene (reference sequence). Here the CDR3 reads CASSFRLPSAYEQYF. The CDR3 nucleotides read TGTGCCAGCAGTTTTAGGCTCCCGAGCGCCTACGAGCAGTACTTC.

V usage is TRBV5-1 and J usage is TRBJ2-1, with 8 bases matching TRBD1. Germline V gene lookup returns CDR1 SGHRS and CDR2 YFSETQ. The V gene end was trimmed by 0 bases and the J gene end by 11 bases; junction bases not matched to a gene: 10. This CDR3 is built from 15 residues. For the CDR3, the DNA is TGCGCCAGCAGCTTGGTGGGCCAGGGGGCAACTAAGCAGTTCTTC. Its protein product is CASSLVGQGATKQFF. The whole variable domain, filled in from reference TRBV5-1 and TRBJ2-1, reads KAGVTQTPRYLIKTRGQQVTLSCSPISGHRSVSWYQQTPGQGLQFLFEYFSETQRNKGNFPGRFSGRQFSNSRSEMNVSTLELGDSALYLCASSLVGQGATKQFFGPGTRLTVL.

The chain carries TRBV5-1 and TRBJ2-1; 8 positions agree with TRBD2. V lost 0 bases and J lost 5; bases outside the gene matches: 4. The CDR3 has 15 amino acids. In germline, CDR1 is SGHRS, CDR2 YFSETQ. The CDR3 DNA reads TGCGCCAGCAGCTTGGGCGGGGGGTCCGACAATGAGCAGTTCTTC. This codes for CASSLGGGSDNEQFF. Based on the CDR3 plus reference TRBV5-1 and TRBJ2-1, the full variable domain is KAGVTQTPRYLIKTRGQQVTLSCSPISGHRSVSWYQQTPGQGLQFLFEYFSETQRNKGNFPGRFSGRQFSNSRSEMNVSTLELGDSALYLCASSLGGGSDNEQFFGPGTRLTVL.

This rearrangement joins TRBV30 to TRBJ1-5, with D maybe TRBD1 (6 bases). Trimming left V 2 bases short and J 4 bases short, with 12 bases between. The CDR3 extends over 14 amino acids. Germline loops: CDR1 GTSNPN, CDR2 SVGIG (reference sequence). The CDR3 region is CAWSWGQRNQPQHF. As DNA, the CDR3 is TGTGCCTGGAGTTGGGGGCAGAGAAATCAGCCCCAGCATTTT.

For this clone: A junction end diverges from the germline sequence, so it may reflect a read error. The chain recombines TRBV6-1 with TRBJ2-5; 9 bases match TRBD2. The CDR3 extends over 17 amino acids. From germline, CDR1 is MNHNS and CDR2 SASEGT. In nucleotides, the CDR3 is TGTGCCAGCAGTGACGGGTCGCGGGGGGGCGACCACGAGACCCAGTACTTC. This translates into CASSDGSRGGDHETQYF.

The chain employs TRBV7-9 and TRBJ1-6; TRBD1 aligns across 8 bases. Unmatched junction bases numbered 7, after V lost 5 bases and J lost 7 bases. This CDR3 comprises 15 residues. In germline, CDR1 is SEHNR, CDR2 FQNEAQ (reference sequence). The CDR3 here is CASSPGTGGNSPLHF. The CDR3 DNA reads TGTGCCAGCAGCCCGGGGACAGGAGGGAATTCACCCCTCCACTTT. The whole variable domain, filled in from reference TRBV7-9 and TRBJ1-6, reads DTGVSQNPRHKITKRGQNVTFRCDPISEHNRLYWYRQTLGQGPEFLTYFQNEAQLEKSRLLSDRFSAERPKGSFSTLEIQRTEQGDSAMYLCASSPGTGGNSPLHFGNGTRLTVT.

The gene calls are TRBV6-8 and TRBJ1-1, with TRBD1 matching 8 bases. Germline assignment: CDR1 MNHGY and CDR2 SAAAGT. After removal of 5 bases from V and 1 base from J, the junction contained 3 bases not matched to a gene. This CDR3 contains 14 residues. The CDR3 loop reads CASSEQGGNTEAFF. The CDR3 region has the DNA TGTGCCAGCAGTGAACAGGGGGGGAACACTGAAGCTTTCTTT.

In DNA, the CDR3 is TGTGCCAGCAAACGGGCAGGGGGTTTTAATCAGCCCCAGCATTTT. It specifies CASKRAGGFNQPQHF. This sequence joins TRBV28 and TRBJ1-5, with 7 bases that match TRBD1. Germline V gene sequence: CDR1 MDHEN, CDR2 SYDVKM. The CDR3 sequence is 15 residues long. The J segment lost 4 bases and the V segment lost 7 bases, leaving 10 bases of the junction unmatched.

The chain is built from TRBV18 and TRBJ1-2; 8 bases align to TRBD1. V was clipped by 4 bases and J by 8 bases; unmatched bases: 18. Germline-derived CDR1 and CDR2 are KGHSH and LQKENI. The CDR3 is made up of 17 amino acids. The CDR3 sequence: CASSLSASAGGLVGYTF. CDR3 bases: TGTGCCAGCTCACTCTCGGCGTCCGCAGGGGGCCTAGTCGGCTACACCTTC.

The gene calls are TRBV7-2 and TRBJ2-5; 8 bases align to TRBD1. Germline CDR1 and CDR2: SGHTA and FQGNSA. This CDR3 is 14 amino acids long. V dropped 4 bases and J dropped 1; count of bases not matched to a gene: 2. The CDR3 nucleotides read TGTGCCAGCAGCTCGGGACAGGCCCAAGAGACCCAGTACTTC. Amino acid sequence: CASSSGQAQETQYF.

This sequence joins TRBV30 and TRBJ2-7; D gene unclear. V lost 1 base, J lost 5 bases, and 12 bases lay in between. In germline, CDR1 is GTSNPN, CDR2 SVGIG (reference sequence). The CDR3 has 13 residues. Here the CDR3 DNA reads TGTGCCTGGAGTGCCTGGGCCAGAAACGAGCAGTACTTC. It translates to CAWSAWARNEQYF.

The chain combines TRBV5-1 with TRBJ1-2, with TRBD1 matching 7 bases. With 4 bases clipped from V and 3 bases from J, the junction kept 9 bases outside the gene matches. CDR3 length: 15 amino acids. From germline, CDR1 is SGHRS and CDR2 YFSETQ. CDR3 sequence reads: CASSLPRQGDYGYTF. DNA for the CDR3: TGCGCCAGCAGCCTGCCCCGACAGGGAGACTATGGCTACACCTTC.

The V call is TRBV4-1, the J call TRBJ1-3, with 8 nucleotides matching TRBD1. Germline-derived CDR1 and CDR2 are MGHRA and YSYEKL. The CDR3 has 16 residues. Unmatched junction bases numbered 8, after V lost 3 bases and J lost 4 bases. This chain's CDR3 is CASSQLPRGPGNTIYF. The CDR3 DNA is TGCGCCAGCAGCCAGCTTCCCAGGGGGCCCGGAAACACCATATATTTT.

By frequency, this clone is medium-sized. The V and J genes are TRBV6-4 and TRBJ2-1; TRBD2 aligns across 12 bases. Losses at the gene ends were 6 bases for V and 8 bases for J; bases not matched to a gene: 11. The CDR3 is 16 residues long. The germline gives CDR1 MRHNA, CDR2 SNTAGT. The CDR3 region has the DNA TGTGCCAGCAGCTTTTCTAGCGGGGGGGGCTTCGATGAGCAGTTCTTC. This sequence encodes CASSFSSGGGFDEQFF.

Worth noting for this clone: Additional DNA sequences in this sample encode the identical CDR3. The V and J genes are TRBV7-9 and TRBJ2-7, with D uncertain. V was pared by 5 bases and J by 3 bases, with 11 bases between. This CDR3 has 13 amino acids. CDR1 SEHNR and CDR2 FQNEAQ come from the germline V gene (reference sequence). Written as DNA, the CDR3 is TGTGCCAGCAGCCAGGCCCCCTTCTACGAGCAGTACTTC. Amino acid sequence: CASSQAPFYEQYF.